A selection of T cell receptor beta chains follows, all from one sample in a study of shared clonotypes between healthy human individuals. The assay was immunoSEQ multiplex PCR, and TCRdb's table has in-frame clones only and misses some. Altogether roughly 2 million clones are present, 85% to 95% being singletons, with the ten largest covering approximately 1.2%. Sequenced: naive CD8+ T cells sorted from blood. These TCRs come from a man aged 18-30 years in good health. The CDR3 runs from the conserved cysteine through the conserved F or W. The order of the fields is J gene, V gene, clone size, D gene, CDR3 DNA, CDR3 protein. A D gene is named only where the DNA matches it firmly. Clone size is stated in some rows and not others, as once, few, many or a class when expanded.

TRBJ2-1 | TRBV27 | - | - | TGTGCCAGCAGCTCCGGACTAACCAATGAGCAGTTCTTC | CASSSGLTNEQFF
TRBJ1-5 | TRBV5-1 | - | - | TGCGCCAGCAGTTCCAATCAGCCCCAGCATTTT | CASSSNQPQHF
TRBJ1-4 | TRBV14 | - | - | TGTGCCAGCAGCCAAGATATCCGGGGGCACGGTGAAAAACTGTTTTTT | CASSQDIRGHGEKLFF
TRBJ1-1 | TRBV2 | - | - | TGTGCCAGCAGTGAGATTGGACAGTTCACTGAAGCTTTCTTT | CASSEIGQFTEAFF
TRBJ2-7 | TRBV6-1 | - | - | TGTGCCAGCAGTGAAGCGAGCAAGCAGTACTTC | CASSEASKQYF
TRBJ2-7 | TRBV27 | - | - | TGTGCCAGCAGTTTGAGCCAGGGAATTTTCGAGCAGTACTTC | CASSLSQGIFEQYF
TRBJ2-7 | TRBV2 | once | TRBD2 | TGTGCCAGCAGTGAACCGCGGGAGGCCTCCAGCAGCGAGCAGTACTTC | CASSEPREASSSEQYF
TRBJ2-3 | TRBV30 | - | - | TGTGCCTGGAGTCTCTTAGCGTATTCTAGCACAGATACGCAGTATTTT | CAWSLLAYSSTDTQYF
TRBJ2-7 | TRBV30 | - | - | TGTGCCTGGAGTGACCCGTACTGGGACAACTCCTACGAGCAGTACTTC | CAWSDPYWDNSYEQYF
TRBJ1-2 | TRBV4-1 | once | - | TGCGCCAGCAGCCAAGCCCGGGACCTCTATGGCTACACCTTC | CASSQARDLYGYTF
TRBJ1-4 | TRBV7-9 | - | TRBD1 | TGTGCCAGCAAGACAGGGGAGGCAACTAATGAAAAACTGTTTTTT | CASKTGEATNEKLFF
TRBJ1-2 | TRBV11-2 | - | - | TGTGCCAGCAGCTTCGGGGCGAACTATGGCTACACCTTC | CASSFGANYGYTF
TRBJ2-7 | TRBV6-1 | - | TRBD1 | TGTGCCAGCATGGGCCCCGGGACAGTAACTTACGAGCAGTACTTC | CASMGPGTVTYEQYF
TRBJ2-7 | TRBV6-1 | - | - | TGTGCCGCGAGAGGTGCTTCCTACGAGCAGTACTTC | CAARGASYEQYF
TRBJ2-7 | TRBV4-1 | - | - | TGCGCCAGCAGCCTCATACACGGTTGGGAATACGAGCAGTACTTC | CASSLIHGWEYEQYF
TRBJ1-5 | TRBV30 | - | - | TGTGCCTGGAGTGGTGGGGGGCGAAATCAGCCCCAGCATTTT | CAWSGGGRNQPQHF
TRBJ2-1 | TRBV9 | - | - | TGTGCCAGCAGCTACGGGGACTACAATGAGCAGTTCTTC | CASSYGDYNEQFF
TRBJ2-7 | TRBV5-6 | - | - | TGTGCCAGCAGCTTTCTTGAGTCCTACGAGCAGTACTTC | CASSFLESYEQYF
TRBJ1-5 | TRBV28 | few | - | TGTGCCAGCAGCTCTGGCAATCAGCCCCAGCATTTT | CASSSGNQPQHF
TRBJ2-7 | TRBV28 | - | TRBD1 | TGTGCCAGCAGTTTTAGTTATTTTCTCCAAACAGGGGGCGAGGAGGGTGAGGAGCAGTACTTC | CASSFSYFLQTGGEEGEEQYF
TRBJ2-7 | TRBV10-3 | - | - | TGTGCCATCAGTGAGTCAAGAGCTGCCTCCTACGAGCAGTACTTC | CAISESRAASYEQYF
TRBJ1-2 | TRBV30 | - | - | TGTGCCTGGAGTACCCCCGTTGGCCGAGCCAGCTATGGCTACACCTTC | CAWSTPVGRASYGYTF
TRBJ2-5 | TRBV5-1 | - | - | TGCGCCAGCAGCCTCCTTCCGGGACCCCAAGAGACCCAGTACTTC | CASSLLPGPQETQYF
TRBJ2-5 | TRBV7-6 | - | TRBD1 | TGTGCCAGCAGCTTAACGCCCCGGGACAGGGGGCGTGAGACCCAGTACTTC | CASSLTPRDRGRETQYF
TRBJ2-7 | TRBV19 | - | - | TGTGCCAGTAGTCCTCGGGGGGCCTCCGGGGGCGAGCAGTACTTC | CASSPRGASGGEQYF
TRBJ2-1 | TRBV9 | - | TRBD2 | TGTGCCAGCAGCCTAGACCCGACTAGCGATGTTGAGCAGTTCTTC | CASSLDPTSDVEQFF